The 13 T cell receptor beta chains given below trace back to one sample, sequenced in a study of blood T cell repertoires in COVID-19. Only in-frame clones appear in the TCRdb table, and some are missing; sequencing was by immunoSEQ multiplex PCR. The sample gives about 48,000 clones, around 79% of which show up once; about 20% is in the top ten. Source material: peripheral blood. The receptors here all came from a human donor with active or convalescent COVID-19. The donor label of this sample is uncertain.

The CDR3 nucleotides are TGTGCCAGCAGTCGCTATGTAAACTCTGGGGCCAACGTCCTGACTTTC. It translates to CASSRYVNSGANVLTF. V is TRBV27 and J is TRBJ2-6; D not resolved. Trimming removed 5 bases at V and 0 bases at J, with 11 bases between. The CDR3 loop spans 16 amino acids. Germline values: CDR1 MNHEY, CDR2 SMNVEV (reference sequence).

The chain employs TRBV3-1 (or the pseudogene TRBV3-2) and TRBJ1-2, with D perhaps matching TRBD1 (5 bases). The CDR3 runs to 14 residues. The V end lost 0 bases, the J end lost 3 bases, and 8 bases lay between the germline ends. In germline, CDR1 is LGHDT, CDR2 YNNKEL (reference sequence). CDR3 nucleotides: TGTGCCAGCAGCCAAGACCAGGGTTACTATGGCTACACCTTC. Protein sequence: CASSQDQGYYGYTF.

The chain recombines TRBV5-6 with TRBJ1-2; D gene ambiguous. The V end was cut by 4 bases, the J end by 6 bases, with 19 bases between. Per the germline V gene, CDR1 is SGHDT and CDR2 is YYEEEE. The CDR3 is made up of 15 amino acids. CDR3 protein: CASSLLGWSPDGYTF. The CDR3 nucleotides are TGTGCCAGCAGCCTTCTGGGTTGGAGCCCCGATGGCTACACCTTC.

The chain uses TRBV28 and TRBJ2-1, with D unresolved. The CDR3 totals 15 residues. V lost 4 bases, J lost 6 bases, and 16 bases lay in between. Germline V gene data show CDR1 as MDHEN and CDR2 as SYDVKM. The CDR3 sequence is CASSSIFMRPNEQFF. The CDR3 DNA sequence: TGTGCCAGCAGTTCTATATTCATGCGGCCCAATGAGCAGTTCTTC.

The chain carries TRBV6-1 and TRBJ2-2; 7 bases agree with TRBD1. Unmatched junction bases numbered 1, after V lost 0 bases and J lost 0 bases. The CDR3 runs to 16 residues. Germline CDR1 reads MNHNS; CDR2 reads SASEGT. The CDR3 DNA reads as TGTGCCAGCAGTGAAGCGGGGACAGCGAACACCGGGGAGCTGTTTTTT. Its translation: CASSEAGTANTGELFF.

This chain connects TRBV19 to TRBJ1-5; 10 bases fit TRBD1. Germline-derived CDR1 and CDR2 are LNHDA and SQIVND (reference sequence). The CDR3 covers 18 residues. With V trimmed by 8 bases and J by 2 bases, 15 bases remained unmatched. The CDR3 DNA reads as TGTGCCAGTCTTGCCGGGACAGGGGTGCCCAGGGGCAATCAGCCCCAGCATTTT. Protein product: CASLAGTGVPRGNQPQHF.

The rearrangement joins TRBV9 to TRBJ2-3, with 9 bases matching TRBD1. The germline V gene has CDR1 SGDLS and CDR2 YYNGEE. The CDR3 consists of 14 residues. The V and J ends lost 3 bases and 6 bases, in that order; junction bases with no gene match: 5. DNA for the CDR3: TGTGCCAGCAGCGCTGGGACAGGGAGCGATACGCAGTATTTT. This gives the protein CASSAGTGSDTQYF.

The chain is built from TRBV25-1 and TRBJ2-7; TRBD1 aligns across 9 bases. V shed 4 bases and J 5 bases; nucleotides not matched to a gene: 9. Germline CDR1 MGHDK, CDR2 SYGVNS. The CDR3 spans 15 residues. As DNA, the CDR3 is TGTGCCAGCAGTGTTGCGGGACAGGGAATTAACGAGCAGTACTTC. Its protein product is CASSVAGQGINEQYF.

This clone was seen only once. The rearrangement joins TRBV7-2 to TRBJ2-2, with D uncertain. Germline V gene lookup returns CDR1 SGHTA and CDR2 FQGNSA. The germline V and J ends were trimmed by 2 bases and 5 bases, with 9 bases remaining between them. The CDR3 covers 14 residues. CDR3 DNA: TGTGCCAGCAGCTTAAACTTCGGGACCGGGGAGCTGTTTTTT. It encodes CASSLNFGTGELFF.

The rearrangement uses TRBV24-1 and TRBJ2-1; 16 bases align to TRBD2. Germline V gene sequence: CDR1 KGHDR, CDR2 SFDVKD. The CDR3 loop spans 14 amino acids. Trimming at V came to 11 bases and at J to 9 bases, leaving 6 bases not matched to a gene. The CDR3 nucleotides read TGTGCCATCGGGACTAGCGGGAGGGCGGCTGAGCAGTTCTTC. Translated: CAIGTSGRAAEQFF.

This clone has just a few counts. The gene calls are TRBV19 and TRBJ1-3; a possible D gene is TRBD1 (6 bases). V was trimmed by 7 bases and J by 0 bases, leaving 13 bases between them. Germline CDR1 and CDR2: LNHDA and SQIVND (reference sequence). The CDR3 is made up of 15 amino acids. The CDR3 DNA reads TGTGCCAGTAAGTCTCGACAGGCCTCTGGAAACACCATATATTTT. Encoded protein: CASKSRQASGNTIYF.

The chain recombines TRBV19 with TRBJ2-1, with D possibly matching TRBD2 (5 bases). The V gene's germline CDR1 is LNHDA and CDR2 SQIVND (reference sequence). Between the trimmed V and J ends, which lost 2 bases and 4 bases, there was a span of 9 bases. The CDR3 runs to 14 residues. For the CDR3, the DNA is TGTGCCAGTAGTATACGGGGAGATTACAATGAGCAGTTCTTC. It encodes CASSIRGDYNEQFF.

This clone was recorded once. V is TRBV6-5 and J is TRBJ1-1; D is perhaps TRBD1 (5 bases). The CDR3 has 15 amino acids. Germline V gene sequence: CDR1 MNHEY, CDR2 SVGAGI. V lost 8 bases, J lost 2 bases, and 18 bases lay in between. The CDR3 loop reads CASGSARQGNTEAFF. The CDR3 nucleotides read TGTGCCAGCGGGTCGGCTCGGCAGGGCAACACTGAAGCTTTCTTT.